This T cell receptor beta chain was found in a study of CD8 T cells in ankylosing spondylitis. The study's findings and limits: The study looked at matched synovial fluid samples from ankylosing spondylitis patients. Disease-linked clones were reported to be significantly enriched there.

V was pared by 2 bases and J by 3 bases, with 16 bases between. The CDR3 is 17 residues long. TCRdb used MiXCR to reprocess the 5' RACE reads, holding one entry per CDR3 protein. The sample shows around 210,000 distinct CDR3 sequences, less than 9.5% of them seen only once. As for this clonotype: What it binds is not known.

Sequencing was carried out using blood, either unsorted or a sorted T cell fraction (not recorded which). This clonotype originated in a female donor with ankylosing spondylitis or in good health (not recorded which). The chain employs TRBV12-3 or TRBV12-4 and TRBJ2-2; a possible D gene is TRBD1 (6 bases). CDR3 sequence (DNA): TGTGCCAGCAGTTTACCTTTGGACCAGGGGTACACCGGGGAGCTGTTTTTT. Translating gives CASSLPLDQGYTGELFF.